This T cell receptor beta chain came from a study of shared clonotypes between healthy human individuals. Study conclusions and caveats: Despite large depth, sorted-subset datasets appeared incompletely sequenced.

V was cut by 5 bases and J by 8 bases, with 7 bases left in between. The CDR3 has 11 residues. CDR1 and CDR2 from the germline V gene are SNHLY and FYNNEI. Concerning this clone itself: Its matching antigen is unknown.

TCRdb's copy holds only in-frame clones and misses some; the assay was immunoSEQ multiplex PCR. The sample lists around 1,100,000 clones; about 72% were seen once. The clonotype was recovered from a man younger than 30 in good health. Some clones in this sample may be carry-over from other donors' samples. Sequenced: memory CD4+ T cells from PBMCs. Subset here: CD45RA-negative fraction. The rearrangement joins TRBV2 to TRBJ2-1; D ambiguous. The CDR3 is CASSPLYEQFF. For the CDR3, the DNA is TGTGCCAGCAGTCCCCTTTATGAGCAGTTCTTC.